This passage covers 20 T cell receptor beta chains from one sample sequenced in a study of cytomegalovirus exposure and HLA in healthy donors. Sequenced by immunoSEQ multiplex PCR; TCRdb stores in-frame clones only, minus some. Among about 66,000 clones listed, approximately 97% were seen once. Sequencing was done on a sample of PBMCs. These receptors all come from a woman younger than 30 in good health and CMV-seropositive.

The V call is TRBV10-2, the J call TRBJ1-4, with TRBD1 matching 8 bases. CDR1 is WSHSY, CDR2 SAAADI, per germline. Germline trimming cut 3 bases from V and 0 bases from J; bases unmatched to any gene: 6. This CDR3 is built from 17 residues. Here the CDR3 DNA reads TGCGCCAGCAGTGACCAACAGGGGGGCCCAACTAATGAAAAACTGTTTTTT. It is translated as CASSDQQGGPTNEKLFF.

This clone was detected a few times. The V call is TRBV5-1, the J call TRBJ2-3, with TRBD2 matching 7 bases. V lost 1 base, J lost 12 bases, and 11 bases stayed unmatched. Germline V gene sequence: CDR1 SGHRS, CDR2 YFSETQ. This CDR3 has 14 amino acids. CDR3 region: CASSLRSGGASQYF. The CDR3 DNA sequence: TGCGCCAGCAGCTTGAGGTCGGGGGGAGCCTCTCAGTATTTT.

The chain joins TRBV5-1 to TRBJ1-2; 7 nucleotides line up with TRBD1. CDR3 length equals 14 residues. Germline V gene lookup returns CDR1 SGHRS and CDR2 YFSETQ. Trimming removed 2 bases from V and 4 bases from J; junction bases left unmatched: 5. As DNA, the CDR3 is TGCGCCAGCAGCTTCGGGACAGCGCGCTATGGCTACACCTTC. It specifies CASSFGTARYGYTF.

The CDR3 DNA reads TGTGCCAGTACCCCAAGAGGACTAGCGGGAGGGCCCTCGTTTGCCGGGGAGCTGTTTTTT. This encodes CASTPRGLAGGPSFAGELFF. This chain joins TRBV19 and TRBJ2-2, with 15 bases identical to TRBD2. The germline V gene has CDR1 LNHDA and CDR2 SQIVND (reference sequence). This CDR3 spans 20 amino acids. Trimming took 7 bases from V and 6 from J; bases not matched to a gene: 18.

The table lists this clone with a count of one. This rearrangement joins TRBV5-4 to TRBJ2-3; D gene ambiguous. The CDR3 sequence is 14 residues long. Germline assignment: CDR1 SGHNT and CDR2 YYREEE (reference sequence). The V end was cut by 1 base, the J end by 0 bases, with 6 bases between. The CDR3 coding sequence is TGTGCCAGCAGCTTGAGAGCCAGCACAGATACGCAGTATTTT. It yields the protein CASSLRASTDTQYF.

The chain employs TRBV28 and TRBJ2-7, with a weak D call TRBD1 (6 bases). Between the trimmed V and J ends, which lost 2 bases and 2 bases, there was a span of 10 bases. Germline values: CDR1 MDHEN, CDR2 SYDVKM. The length of the CDR3 is 14 residues. CDR3 coding DNA: TGTGCCAGCAGTTTAGGGGGCGCGACCTACGAGCAGTACTTC. Encoded protein: CASSLGGATYEQYF.

This chain uses TRBV5-1 with TRBJ2-5; 7 bases line up with TRBD1. The J call may be incorrect, as the DNA end agrees better with TRBJ2-7. Germline loops: CDR1 SGHRS, CDR2 YFSETQ. This CDR3 comprises 15 residues. The CDR3 spells CASSLDATGPYEQYF. DNA for the CDR3: TGCGCCAGCAGCTTGGACGCGACAGGGCCCTACGAGCAGTACTTC.

This clone has just a few counts. The V and J genes are TRBV27 and TRBJ1-2; 7 bases align to TRBD1. Germline V gene sequence: CDR1 MNHEY, CDR2 SMNVEV (reference sequence). The V gene end was trimmed by 5 bases and the J gene end by 8 bases; junction bases not matched to a gene: 5. The CDR3 length is 12 residues. CDR3 in DNA: TGTGCCAGCAGTACAGGGGCGGAAGGCTACACCTTC. Translating gives CASSTGAEGYTF.

This clone was observed once. The CDR3 region has the DNA TGCGCCAGCAGCTTAGACAGGGCGTATGGGGCCAACGTCCTGACTTTC. Translation: CASSLDRAYGANVLTF. The chain joins TRBV5-1 to TRBJ2-6, with TRBD1 matching 7 bases. Unmatched junction bases numbered 5, after V lost 2 bases and J lost 3 bases. The CDR3 spans 16 residues. Germline-derived CDR1 and CDR2 are SGHRS and YFSETQ. The entire variable domain, with the rest obtained from reference TRBV5-1 and TRBJ2-6, is as follows: KAGVTQTPRYLIKTRGQQVTLSCSPISGHRSVSWYQQTPGQGLQFLFEYFSETQRNKGNFPGRFSGRQFSNSRSEMNVSTLELGDSALYLCASSLDRAYGANVLTFGAGSRLTVL.

V and J are TRBV18 and TRBJ2-1, with TRBD2 as a possible D gene (5 bases). The V end was cut by 4 bases, the J end by 0 bases, with 7 bases between. The germline CDR1 and CDR2 sequences are KGHSH and LQKENI. The length of the CDR3 is 14 residues. In DNA form, the CDR3 reads TGTGCCAGCTCACTAGAGGGCTCCTACAATGAGCAGTTCTTC. Translation gives CASSLEGSYNEQFF.

CDR3 region: CASSSASGYQETQYF. The DNA of the CDR3 is TGTGCCAGCAGTTCGGCTAGCGGGTACCAAGAGACCCAGTACTTC. This chain connects TRBV27 to TRBJ2-5, with 8 nucleotides matching TRBD2. This CDR3 has 15 amino acids. Germline V gene data show CDR1 as MNHEY and CDR2 as SMNVEV (reference sequence). V lost 4 bases and J lost 0; bases outside the gene matches: 4.

This chain joins TRBV7-8 and TRBJ2-7, with D perhaps matching TRBD2 (6 bases). CDR1 SGHVS and CDR2 FQNEAQ come from the germline V gene. CDR3 size: 14 residues. V was cut by 5 bases and J by 2 bases, with 13 bases left in between. The CDR3 loop is CASSRRRETYEQYF. CDR3 nucleotides: TGTGCCAGCAGCCGGAGGAGGGAAACCTACGAGCAGTACTTC.

The rearrangement uses TRBV11-2 and TRBJ2-1; 14 bases map to TRBD2. The CDR3 is 19 residues long. Losses at the gene ends were 1 base for V and 7 bases for J; bases not matched to a gene: 12. Germline CDR1 SGHAT, CDR2 FQNNGV. The CDR3 region is CASSLGGKGLAGEWNEQFF. The CDR3 DNA is TGTGCCAGCAGCTTAGGAGGCAAGGGACTAGCGGGAGAGTGGAATGAGCAGTTCTTC.

The J gene is TRBJ1-5, the V gene TRBV6-6; D perhaps matches TRBD1 (5 bases). Germline-derived CDR1 and CDR2 are MNHNY and SVGAGI (reference sequence). This CDR3 is 15 amino acids long. V was shortened by 0 bases and J by 5 bases, with 11 bases between the two germline ends. The CDR3 sequence is CASSYSEGRDQPQHF. The CDR3 DNA is TGTGCCAGCAGTTACTCGGAGGGGAGGGATCAGCCCCAGCATTTT.

This chain connects TRBV7-6 to TRBJ2-7, with TRBD1 matching 7 bases. V lost 2 bases and J lost 6; bases outside the gene matches: 4. This CDR3 is 13 amino acids long. The germline CDR1 and CDR2 sequences are SGHVS and FNYEAQ. Here the CDR3 reads CASSLRGPGEQYF. The CDR3 nucleotides are TGTGCCAGCAGCTTAAGGGGGCCCGGCGAGCAGTACTTC.

The V and J genes are TRBV27 and TRBJ2-7; possibly TRBD1 for D (6 bases). CDR1 is MNHEY, CDR2 SMNVEV, per germline (reference sequence). The V end was cut by 6 bases, the J end by 9 bases, with 15 bases between. CDR3 length equals 12 residues. The CDR3 region has the DNA TGTGCCAGCAGGTCTGGGGGCGAAGGGCAGTACTTC. Protein sequence: CASRSGGEGQYF.

There are a few counts of this clone. V is TRBV5-1 and J is TRBJ2-5, with 11 nucleotides matching TRBD1. From germline, CDR1 is SGHRS and CDR2 YFSETQ. The CDR3 has 17 residues. Trimming removed 0 bases from V and 3 bases from J; junction bases left unmatched: 7. Here the CDR3 reads CASSLAGQGALKETQYF. In DNA, the CDR3 is TGCGCCAGCAGCTTGGCTGGACAGGGGGCCCTAAAAGAGACCCAGTACTTC.

The genes are TRBV6-4 and TRBJ2-1; D unresolved. V dropped 4 bases and J dropped 8 bases, with 6 bases sitting between them. This CDR3 is 11 amino acids long. CDR1 is MRHNA, CDR2 SNTAGT, per germline. The CDR3 loop reads CASSVEDEQFF. CDR3 nucleotides: TGTGCCAGCAGTGTAGAGGATGAGCAGTTCTTC.

The chain has TRBV18 and TRBJ2-2; 15 nucleotides match TRBD2. Germline-derived CDR1 and CDR2 are KGHSH and LQKENI. The CDR3 sequence is 18 residues long. V dropped 6 bases and J dropped 3; count of bases not matched to a gene: 8. In nucleotides, the CDR3 is TGTGCCAGCTCGACTTCGGGACTAGCGGGAGGAGACACCGGGGAGCTGTTTTTT. This gives the protein CASSTSGLAGGDTGELFF.

V gene TRBV28 combines with J gene TRBJ2-5; 9 nucleotides agree with TRBD1. The V and J ends lost 3 bases and 4 bases, in that order; junction bases with no gene match: 6. Germline values: CDR1 MDHEN, CDR2 SYDVKM. The CDR3 length is 15 residues. Here the CDR3 reads CASSLEQGAGETQYF. DNA of the CDR3: TGTGCCAGCAGTTTGGAACAGGGGGCGGGAGAGACCCAGTACTTC.